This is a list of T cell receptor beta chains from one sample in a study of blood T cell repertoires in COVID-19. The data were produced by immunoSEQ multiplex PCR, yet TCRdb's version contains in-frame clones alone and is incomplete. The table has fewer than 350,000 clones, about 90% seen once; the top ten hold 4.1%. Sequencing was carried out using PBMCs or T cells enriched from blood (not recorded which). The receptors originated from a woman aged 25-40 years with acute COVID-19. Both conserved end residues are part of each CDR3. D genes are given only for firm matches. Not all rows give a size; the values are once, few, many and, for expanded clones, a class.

CDR3 protein: CASSEGVFQETQYF
CDR3 DNA: TGTGCCAGTAGTGAGGGGGTTTTCCAAGAGACCCAGTACTTC
clone size: .
V gene: TRBV19
D gene: .
J gene: TRBJ2-5

CDR3 protein: CASSSPRLSYEQYF
CDR3 DNA: TGTGCCAGCAGTTCTCCTCGTTTATCCTACGAGCAGTACTTC
clone size: .
V gene: TRBV28
D gene: .
J gene: TRBJ2-7

CDR3 protein: CASSEVEGEPEAFF
CDR3 DNA: TGCGCCAGCAGCGAAGTCGAGGGAGAGCCTGAAGCTTTCTTT
clone size: .
V gene: TRBV4-3
D gene: .
J gene: TRBJ1-1

CDR3 protein: CSALTRNEQYF
CDR3 DNA: TGCAGCGCCTTGACTAGAAACGAGCAGTACTTC
clone size: .
V gene: TRBV29-1
D gene: .
J gene: TRBJ2-7

CDR3 protein: CASSYLTSGSLGEQYF
CDR3 DNA: TGTGCCAGCAGTTACCTTACTAGCGGGAGCTTAGGGGAGCAGTACTTC
clone size: .
V gene: TRBV6-5
D gene: TRBD2
J gene: TRBJ2-7

CDR3 protein: CASSDSYNSPLHF
CDR3 DNA: TGCGCCAGCAGTGACAGCTATAATTCACCCCTCCACTTT
clone size: .
V gene: TRBV10-1
D gene: .
J gene: TRBJ1-6

CDR3 protein: CASSFRGNEQFF
CDR3 DNA: TGTGCCAGCAGCTTTAGGGGCAATGAGCAGTTCTTC
clone size: .
V gene: TRBV11-2
D gene: .
J gene: TRBJ2-1

CDR3 protein: CASSLGTSGSWRETQYF
CDR3 DNA: TGTGCCAGTAGTCTTGGGACTAGCGGGAGTTGGCGGGAGACCCAGTACTTC
clone size: .
V gene: TRBV19
D gene: TRBD2
J gene: TRBJ2-5

CDR3 protein: CASSGQGAGNQPQHF
CDR3 DNA: TGTGCCAGCTCCGGACAGGGGGCGGGCAATCAGCCCCAGCATTTT
clone size: .
V gene: TRBV18
D gene: TRBD1
J gene: TRBJ1-5

CDR3 protein: CASSSGLSSYEQYF
CDR3 DNA: TGTGCCAGCAGTTCCGGACTTTCGTCCTACGAGCAGTACTTC
clone size: .
V gene: TRBV28
D gene: .
J gene: TRBJ2-7

CDR3 protein: CASSFRDRSYEQYF
CDR3 DNA: TGTGCCAGCAGTTTCCGGGACAGGTCCTACGAGCAGTACTTC
clone size: .
V gene: TRBV27
D gene: TRBD1
J gene: TRBJ2-7

CDR3 protein: CASSRLSSSYEQYF
CDR3 DNA: TGTGCCAGCAGCCGTCTATCTTCCTCCTACGAGCAGTACTTC
clone size: .
V gene: TRBV7-9
D gene: .
J gene: TRBJ2-7

CDR3 protein: CASNPTSGSLNEQFF
CDR3 DNA: TGTGCCAGCAACCCGACTAGCGGGAGTTTAAATGAGCAGTTCTTC
clone size: .
V gene: TRBV2
D gene: TRBD2
J gene: TRBJ2-1

CDR3 protein: CASSEDIRLLPQHF
CDR3 DNA: TGTGCCAGCAGCGAAGACATACGCCTATTGCCCCAGCATTTT
clone size: .
V gene: TRBV7-9
D gene: .
J gene: TRBJ1-5

CDR3 protein: CASIGQGGNEQYF
CDR3 DNA: TGTGCCAGTATTGGCCAGGGTGGGAACGAGCAGTACTTC
clone size: few
V gene: TRBV19
D gene: .
J gene: TRBJ2-7

CDR3 protein: CASSFWEREVRQYF
CDR3 DNA: TGTGCCAGCAGCTTTTGGGAGCGGGAGGTCAGACAGTACTTC
clone size: .
V gene: TRBV7-9
D gene: TRBD2
J gene: TRBJ2-7

CDR3 protein: CASSLSAYEQYF
CDR3 DNA: TGTGCCAGCAGTTTGTCTGCCTACGAGCAGTACTTC
clone size: .
V gene: TRBV12-3/TRBV12-4
D gene: .
J gene: TRBJ2-7

CDR3 protein: CATGDYGFEKLFF
CDR3 DNA: TGTGCCACTGGGGACTACGGTTTTGAAAAACTGTTTTTT
clone size: .
V gene: TRBV6-5
D gene: .
J gene: TRBJ1-4

CDR3 protein: CASSAHGGSGNTIYF
CDR3 DNA: TGTGCCAGCAGCGCCCACGGCGGCTCTGGAAACACCATATATTTT
clone size: once
V gene: TRBV11-2
D gene: .
J gene: TRBJ1-3

CDR3 protein: CASGRTLNTEAFF
CDR3 DNA: TGTGCCAGCGGGAGGACACTGAACACTGAAGCTTTCTTT
clone size: .
V gene: TRBV7-3
D gene: .
J gene: TRBJ1-1

CDR3 protein: CASSYKSSVRGNEQFF
CDR3 DNA: TGTGCCAGCAGTTACAAGTCCTCGGTAAGGGGCAATGAGCAGTTCTTC
clone size: .
V gene: TRBV6-2/TRBV6-3
D gene: .
J gene: TRBJ2-1

CDR3 protein: CASSSVPTGSGTGELFF
CDR3 DNA: TGCGCCAGCAGCTCGGTTCCCACAGGGTCGGGCACCGGGGAGCTGTTTTTT
clone size: .
V gene: TRBV5-1
D gene: .
J gene: TRBJ2-2

CDR3 protein: CASSQARGANTEAFF
CDR3 DNA: TGCGCCAGCAGCCAGGCCAGGGGCGCGAACACTGAAGCTTTCTTT
clone size: .
V gene: TRBV4-3
D gene: .
J gene: TRBJ1-1

CDR3 protein: CSLSGGRDSQETQYF
CDR3 DNA: TGCAGCCTCTCGGGGGGTCGGGATTCCCAAGAGACCCAGTACTTC
clone size: once
V gene: TRBV29-1
D gene: TRBD2
J gene: TRBJ2-5

CDR3 protein: CASSPVEYQETQYF
CDR3 DNA: TGTGCCAGCTCACCTGTGGAGTACCAAGAGACCCAGTACTTC
clone size: .
V gene: TRBV18
D gene: .
J gene: TRBJ2-5

CDR3 protein: CASSSGGTEAFF
CDR3 DNA: TGTGCCAGCAGCTCAGGGGGCACTGAAGCTTTCTTT
clone size: .
V gene: TRBV11-3
D gene: TRBD1
J gene: TRBJ1-1

CDR3 protein: CASSVGQGGFSGNTIYF
CDR3 DNA: TGTGCCAGCAGCGTCGGACAGGGGGGATTCTCTGGAAACACCATATATTTT
clone size: .
V gene: TRBV5-4
D gene: TRBD1
J gene: TRBJ1-3

CDR3 protein: CASSLIPQVAAASYEQYF
CDR3 DNA: TGTGCCAGCAGCTTGATCCCCCAAGTCGCGGCGGCTTCCTACGAGCAGTACTTC
clone size: many
V gene: TRBV5-6
D gene: .
J gene: TRBJ2-7

CDR3 protein: CASSPAGQGNFYEQYF
CDR3 DNA: TGTGCCAGTAGTCCCGCGGGACAGGGGAATTTCTACGAGCAGTACTTC
clone size: .
V gene: TRBV19
D gene: TRBD1
J gene: TRBJ2-7

CDR3 protein: CASSQDQRGSPLITDTQYF
CDR3 DNA: TGTGCCAGCAGCCAAGATCAGCGCGGGAGCCCCCTAATCACAGATACGCAGTATTTT
clone size: once
V gene: TRBV14
D gene: TRBD2
J gene: TRBJ2-3

CDR3 protein: CASSQDPFLSPLHF
CDR3 DNA: TGTGCCAGCAGCCAAGACCCCTTTCTTTCACCCCTCCACTTT
clone size: .
V gene: TRBV14
D gene: .
J gene: TRBJ1-6

CDR3 protein: CASSEAPQAGNTIYF
CDR3 DNA: TGTGCCAGCAGTGAAGCACCCCAGGCTGGAAACACCATATATTTT
clone size: .
V gene: TRBV6-1
D gene: .
J gene: TRBJ1-3

CDR3 protein: CASSPQQADGELFF
CDR3 DNA: TGTGCCAGCTCACCACAACAGGCGGACGGGGAGCTGTTTTTT
clone size: .
V gene: TRBV18
D gene: .
J gene: TRBJ2-2

CDR3 protein: CASRTLLGGKSGELFF
CDR3 DNA: TGTGCCAGCAGAACCCTTCTCGGCGGGAAGTCCGGGGAGCTGTTTTTT
clone size: few
V gene: TRBV27
D gene: .
J gene: TRBJ2-2

CDR3 protein: CASSSGGGSSYEQYF
CDR3 DNA: TGTGCCAGCAGCTCAGGCGGCGGGAGCTCCTACGAGCAGTACTTC
clone size: .
V gene: TRBV7-6
D gene: TRBD2
J gene: TRBJ2-7

CDR3 protein: CASSISEGRYEQYF
CDR3 DNA: TGTGCCAGTAGTATATCCGAGGGTCGCTACGAGCAGTACTTC
clone size: once
V gene: TRBV19
D gene: .
J gene: TRBJ2-7

CDR3 protein: CATKGQGPPDTQYF
CDR3 DNA: TGTGCCACCAAGGGACAGGGGCCCCCAGATACGCAGTATTTT
clone size: .
V gene: TRBV19
D gene: TRBD1
J gene: TRBJ2-3

CDR3 protein: CASSQFGTSGPSSYEQYF
CDR3 DNA: TGTGCCAGCAGCCAATTCGGGACTAGCGGGCCGAGCTCCTACGAGCAGTACTTC
clone size: .
V gene: TRBV4-2
D gene: TRBD2
J gene: TRBJ2-7

CDR3 protein: CASSLVKDRNYNEQFF
CDR3 DNA: TGCGCCAGCAGCCTCGTTAAGGACAGGAACTACAATGAGCAGTTCTTC
clone size: .
V gene: TRBV5-1
D gene: TRBD1
J gene: TRBJ2-1

CDR3 protein: CASGTSLSLEQYF
CDR3 DNA: TGCGCCAGTGGGACTAGCCTCTCCCTCGAGCAGTACTTC
clone size: few
V gene: TRBV10-2
D gene: TRBD2
J gene: TRBJ2-7

CDR3 protein: CASSSPPGLVIRYEQYF
CDR3 DNA: TGTGCCAGCAGTTCACCCCCGGGACTAGTTATTCGGTACGAGCAGTACTTC
clone size: .
V gene: TRBV28
D gene: TRBD2
J gene: TRBJ2-7

CDR3 protein: CASSPDSNEAFF
CDR3 DNA: TGTGCCAGCAGCCCAGACTCAAATGAAGCTTTCTTT
clone size: .
V gene: TRBV5-4
D gene: .
J gene: TRBJ1-1

CDR3 protein: CASSLQSGAAREQFF
CDR3 DNA: TGTGCCAGCAGCTTACAAAGCGGAGCAGCCCGGGAGCAGTTCTTC
clone size: .
V gene: TRBV7-2
D gene: .
J gene: TRBJ2-1

CDR3 protein: CASSVGLAGANEQFF
CDR3 DNA: TGTGCCAGCAGCGTAGGACTAGCGGGAGCCAATGAGCAGTTCTTC
clone size: once
V gene: TRBV9
D gene: TRBD2
J gene: TRBJ2-1

CDR3 protein: CASRADYGYTF
CDR3 DNA: TGTGCCAGCAGGGCAGATTATGGCTACACCTTC
clone size: .
V gene: TRBV2
D gene: .
J gene: TRBJ1-2

CDR3 protein: CSVSTGMNTEAFF
CDR3 DNA: TGCAGCGTTTCCACAGGAATGAACACTGAAGCTTTCTTT
clone size: few
V gene: TRBV29-1
D gene: .
J gene: TRBJ1-1

CDR3 protein: CASSQDGLAGVADTQYF
CDR3 DNA: TGTGCCAGCTCACAAGACGGACTAGCGGGAGTGGCAGATACGCAGTATTTT
clone size: .
V gene: TRBV18
D gene: TRBD2
J gene: TRBJ2-3

CDR3 protein: CASSRLNADTQYF
CDR3 DNA: TGTGCCAGCAGCCGGTTAAATGCTGATACGCAGTATTTT
clone size: once
V gene: TRBV11-2
D gene: .
J gene: TRBJ2-3

CDR3 protein: CASSFSLSGGTKNTGELFF
CDR3 DNA: TGCGCCAGCAGCTTTAGTCTCTCGGGGGGCACAAAGAACACCGGGGAGCTGTTTTTT
clone size: .
V gene: TRBV5-1
D gene: .
J gene: TRBJ2-2

CDR3 protein: CASSFTGSGANVLTF
CDR3 DNA: TGTGCCAGCAGCTTTACAGGGTCTGGGGCCAACGTCCTGACTTTC
clone size: .
V gene: TRBV4-2
D gene: .
J gene: TRBJ2-6